A single TCR beta chain is shown here with its context. Its specificity is not known. Patients with alopecia areata provided lesional scalp punch biopsies as well as peripheral blood. Investigators sorted PBMCs to obtain both CD4+ and CD8+ T cells. The sample belongs to a study of CD8+ T cells in alopecia areata. Study as a whole: Each day, treated patients took oral tofacitinib twice, at 5 to 10 mg per dose.

Study observations and caveats: Scalp sample data also include resident alphabeta T cells from normal skin.

CDR3 length equals 11 residues. Germline V lookup: CDR1 GTSNPN, CDR2 SVGIG (reference sequence). V dropped 2 bases and J dropped 10; count of bases not matched to a gene: 4. It was cDNA, reverse transcribed from extracted RNA, that served as the sequencing template. The repertoire was sequenced with immunoSEQ multiplex PCR; TCRdb's copy has only in-frame clones and lacks some. Found here are almost 250,000 clones, 67% of them singletons; the top ten hold around 1.2%. The genes are TRBV30 and TRBJ1-1; TRBD1 aligns across 7 bases. Sequenced here: CD4+ T cells sorted from blood, sampled at week 0. The receptor was derived from a human donor with alopecia areata. DNA for the CDR3: TGTGCCTGGAGTCCTAGGACAGGAGCTTTCTTT. It translates to CAWSPRTGAFF. The full variable domain, with the rest looked up from reference TRBV30 and TRBJ1-1, is SQTIHQWPATLVQPVGSPLSLECTVEGTSNPNLYWYRQAAGRGLQLLFYSVGIGQISSEVPQNLSASRPQDRQFILSSKKLLLSDSGFYLCAWSPRTGAFFGQGTRLTVV.